The next 8 T cell receptor beta chains were all read from a single sample in a study of shared T cell receptors in the human thymus (dated by TCRdb to the early 2020s). Library creation used the immunoSEQ multiplex PCR assay. TCRdb took over this immuneACCESS table, retaining in-frame rearrangements with V and J assigned. Such tables are incomplete; in checked studies, under half of the missing clones stem from an unresolved V gene, and the remainder is unexplained. The sample yields 700,000 or so clones; 70% to 90% were counted once. The ten largest clones represent around 0.0099% of the sample. A further study also used this sample, focusing on human thymus T cells.

Specimen: thymocytes. These receptors were collected from a girl under three years old with a congenital heart defect. Donor details come from another sample of the same person, matched by shared clones.

This sequence joins TRBV5-5 and TRBJ2-7; a possible D gene is TRBD2 (6 bases). The CDR3 loop spans 15 amino acids. Trimming took 0 bases from V and 4 from J, leaving 14 bases between them. Germline loops: CDR1 SGHKS, CDR2 YYEKEE (reference sequence). The CDR3 region has the DNA TGTGCCAGCAGCTTGGGGGGGACTCTAAGGTACGAGCAGTACTTC. Translated: CASSLGGTLRYEQYF.

V is TRBV10-2 and J is TRBJ1-2; D is undetermined. Germline V gives CDR1 WSHSY, CDR2 SAAADI. V dropped 6 bases and J dropped 4 bases, with 6 bases sitting between them. This CDR3 region has 11 residues. CDR3 residues: CASRGLYGYTF. DNA for the CDR3: TGCGCCAGCAGGGGCCTCTATGGCTACACCTTC.

This rearrangement joins TRBV6-6 to TRBJ1-2, with unresolved D. CDR3 length: 16 residues. Trimming removed 0 bases at V and 5 bases at J, with 16 bases between. The germline V gene has CDR1 MNHNY and CDR2 SVGAGI (reference sequence). The CDR3 DNA reads as TGTGCCAGCAGTTACTCAGAGAGCCTGGGCGGGTATGGCTACACCTTC. Residues: CASSYSESLGGYGYTF.

The rearrangement uses TRBV25-1 and TRBJ2-2; 7 bases align to TRBD1. Looked up from germline, CDR1 is MGHDK and CDR2 is SYGVNS. The J segment lost 6 bases and the V segment lost 6 bases, leaving 4 bases of the junction unmatched. The CDR3 spans 13 residues. DNA of the CDR3: TGTGCCAGCAGCCGGGGACAGCCCGGGGAGCTGTTTTTT. Translating it yields CASSRGQPGELFF.

The rearrangement links TRBV9 to TRBJ2-5; weak D call: TRBD2 (5 bases). In germline, CDR1 is SGDLS, CDR2 YYNGEE. Deletions cut 4 bases from V and 0 bases from J, with 13 bases between. The CDR3 is 15 amino acids. The CDR3 DNA reads as TGTGCCAGCAGCCCCGGGGTACGGTACCAAGAGACCCAGTACTTC. Its protein is CASSPGVRYQETQYF.

J is TRBJ2-1 and V is TRBV23-1, with D perhaps TRBD2 (5 bases). TRBV23-1 is an ORF; its function is uncertain. The CDR3 sequence is 17 residues long. The ends were cut back, 3 bases at V and 7 bases at J, with 22 bases in the middle. The CDR3 here is CASSQVSGMGKANEQFF. The DNA of the CDR3 is TGCGCCAGCAGTCAGGTATCGGGGATGGGTAAGGCGAATGAGCAGTTCTTC.

The gene calls are TRBV4-1 and TRBJ2-1; D gene unclear. Trimming left V 1 base short and J 7 bases short, with 8 bases between. CDR3 length equals 13 residues. Germline loops: CDR1 MGHRA, CDR2 YSYEKL. This CDR3 is CASSQVRGNEQFF. DNA of the CDR3: TGCGCCAGCAGCCAAGTACGAGGAAATGAGCAGTTCTTC.

The chain links TRBV5-6 to TRBJ1-2; D remains unclear. The V end was cut by 1 base, the J end by 8 bases, with 12 bases between. This CDR3 is built from 13 residues. CDR1 is SGHDT, CDR2 YYEEEE, per germline. CDR3: CASSLWRGLGYTF. DNA for the CDR3: TGTGCCAGCAGCTTGTGGCGGGGATTGGGCTACACCTTC. The full variable domain, in which reference TRBV5-6 and TRBJ1-2 provide the parts outside the CDR3, is DAGVTQSPTHLIKTRGQQVTLRCSPKSGHDTVSWYQQALGQGPQFIFQYYEEEERQRGNFPDRFSGHQFPNYSSELNVNALLLGDSALYLCASSLWRGLGYTFGSGTRLTVV.